This TCR beta chain was identified during a study of blood T cell repertoires in COVID-19. Assay: immunoSEQ multiplex PCR; the TCRdb copy retains only in-frame clones and omits some. Here the sample spans about 150,000 clones, 75% to 90% being singletons. The trim removed 3 bases at V and 3 bases at J, leaving 4 bases unmatched. Germline-derived CDR1 and CDR2 are DFQATT and SNEGSKA (reference sequence). There are 14 residues in the CDR3. The chain uses TRBV20-1 and TRBJ2-1, with 8 positions matching TRBD2. This clonotype was obtained from a woman aged 60-75 years with COVID-19, enrolled during active disease. The sequenced sample consisted of peripheral blood. The DNA of the CDR3 is TGCAGTGCTAGTATAAGCGGGGGCTACAATGAGCAGTTCTTC. It codes for CSASISGGYNEQFF.